This T cell receptor (beta chain) emerged from a study of CD4 T cells in relation to SARS-CoV-2 and coronaviruses (dated by TCRdb to the early 2020s). General notes on the study: In the ViraFEST assay, PBMCs were cultured with antigen for nine to ten days, after which TCR beta CDR3s were sequenced to identify clonal expansions specific to the antigen. Across all 12 patients in the convalescent cohort, the median age was roughly 36 years, with a range of about 20 to 80 years. Of the approximately twelve convalescent patients, 8 were male and 4 were female, and two of the subjects were Hispanic. Shared crossreactive spike epitopes were mapped to their HLA restriction using patient-derived lymphoblastoid cell lines. The study assessed, at the TCR clonotype level, memory CD4+ T cell crossreactivity between SARS-CoV-2 and common cold coronavirus spike proteins. The Adaptive Biotechnologies TCR-sequencing kit was used to sequence samples from three pre-COVID donors and the naive versus memory experiments, whereas other data were Illumina-based. A different, Illumina-based TCR-beta assay was used to sequence expansion assays from other donors in the study. What the authors observed across the whole study: In approximately 60% of donors, memory CD4+ clonotypes turned up that crossrecognized SARS-CoV-2 and at least one common cold coronavirus spike. No donor contributed both pre-pandemic and post-infection samples, which limited tracing the source of pre-existing responses. The study was limited by small numbers of patients and tested TCRs. Crossreactivity analysis was centred on spike protein, so crossreactivity against other viral proteins was not assessed. Naive versus memory sequencing indicated the assay detects memory recall responses rather than primary responses primed during culture. Compared with monoreactive clones, crossreactive clones had significantly weaker SARS-CoV-2-driven expansion, a result consistent with antigenic imprinting.

Notes on this clone: The antigen this receptor binds is unknown. No much larger clone is present one base from it, and per-base qualities are unavailable.

The V and J ends are trimmed by 3 bases and 2 bases, leaving 11 bases between them. Taken from the germline V gene (reference sequence), the CDR1 and CDR2 loops are DFQATT and SNEGSKA. The CDR3 numbers 14 residues from cysteine through phenylalanine. This entry keeps only the CDR3 DNA: 42 bases, framed from base 1. CEF-cultured naive and memory CD4+ T cell DNA received survey-level immunoSEQ TCR-beta sequencing. On the study's bioinformatics: During preprocessing, nonproductive sequences were discarded, as were any CDR3s that did not begin with C, did not end with F or W, or were shorter than 7 amino acids. The MANAFEST web app identified antigen-specific clonotypes based on expansion compared with the reference and other culture wells. A clone was considered positive if the clone showed significant expansion compared with the reference culture in 2 of 3 replicate wells at an FDR below 0.05. Positive clones also required significant expansion versus all other tandem wells and an odds ratio above 5. Cultured and uncultured naive and memory CD4+ repertoires were searched for CDR3s previously identified as spike- and CEF-reactive. Pairwise Levenshtein distance, computed with the stringdist R package after three terminal residues were trimmed from each end, was used as the measure of CDR3 homology. TCRdb retrieved this table from immuneACCESS and kept in-frame rearrangements only. Not all clones are present; in checked studies, unresolved V genes account for under half, and no reason is known for the remainder. V and J calls and clone size follow that table, whereas D and trimming were derived from the DNA. The sample contains about 36,000 clones, about four fifths of them found a single time. Clones ranked in the top ten supply approximately 6.3% of the sample.

Naive and memory CD4+ T cells were separated from cryopreserved PBMCs by first enriching for CD4 and then performing EasySep naive CD4+ T cell enrichment. For roughly ten days, more than 85,000 sorted naive or memory CD4+ T cells were cultured together with CEF peptides and T cell-depleted PBMCs at a 1:1 ratio. In general, triplicate replicate wells were used for every peptide culture condition. Ficoll-Paque PLUS gradient centrifugation was used to isolate PBMCs from either whole blood or leukapheresis product. PBMCs were either cryopreserved at -140 degrees C or used fresh in the expansion assay. The QIAamp Micro DNA Kit was used to extract genomic DNA from the CD4+ T cells.

The chain links TRBV20-1 with TRBJ2-1, with TRBD1 perhaps the D gene, on 6 matching bases. The receptor comes from an adult with COVID-19. Material for sequencing was naive CD4+ T cells from PBMCs, cultured in vitro. The cell subset or site label corresponds to: naive CD4+ T cells isolated by negative enrichment. The nucleotide sequence reads TGCAGTGCTAGTAGGGGGAGCACCTACAATGAGCAGTTCTTC. Translated, it gives CSASRGSTYNEQFF.